This T cell receptor (beta chain) emerged from a study of blood T cell repertoires in COVID-19 (dated by TCRdb to the early 2020s). General notes on the study: Samples from collaborators originated in the United States, Italy and Spain and spanned both the acute and convalescent phases of COVID-19. The samples were drawn from the first 160 participants of the ongoing ImmuneRACE study and from under 1,500 subjects provided by 6 global collaborators. The repertoires were made available in a free public database intended to serve as a resource for research on the immune response to SARS-CoV-2. The dataset comprised deeply sampled blood TCRbeta repertoires from subjects exposed to, actively infected with, or recovered from COVID-19. Nearly every sample came with metadata listing a de-identified subject ID, COVID-19 status, age in years and sex. Where available, HLA class I and class II types were taken from metadata supplied by the sample provider and were not determined by assay-based typing. The prospective study material was composed of cDNA or gDNA derived from T cells, B-cell-depleted T cells, or PBMCs. General study outcomes and caveats: The quantity of clinical and demographic metadata differed by source and by participant and was supplied without curation.

The immunoSEQ Assay, a bias-controlled multiplex PCR, was used to amplify TCRbeta CDR3 regions from genomic DNA. The authors' analysis ran thus. The number of nucleated cells in each sample was estimated from the amplification of reference gene primers within the assay. To quantify the absolute abundance of each unique TCRbeta CDR3 rearrangement, sequence reads were collapsed and filtered. For each sample, productive Simpson clonality was calculated as the square root of Simpson's diversity index over productive rearrangements. TCRdb took this table from immuneACCESS and kept in-frame rearrangements with V and J called. Such tables lack part of the clones; where checked against another copy, unresolved V genes explain under half of the gap, and the rest is unexplained. The V and J calls and clone size come from that table; D and trimming were worked out from the DNA. A total of around 300,000 clones appear in this sample, around four fifths of them only once. Approximately 9% of the sample goes to the ten largest clones.

Another Seattle source contributed samples from volunteer blood donors who had recovered from COVID-19. Whole blood was collected in K2EDTA tubes by collaborating institutions according to the institutions' own protocols. Collaborator samples were shipped for TCRbeta analysis as frozen whole blood, isolated PBMCs, or DNA extracted from either sample type. The germline V end is reduced by 0 bases and the J end by 1 base; junction bases left unmatched: 6. Based on the germline V gene, the CDR1 and CDR2 sequences are LGHNA and YSLEER. Measured from the cysteine to the phenylalanine, the CDR3 is 17 residues long. The read is trimmed to its CDR3 DNA, 51 bases read in frame from base 1. As for this clone: It lacks a known antigen. No base quality values were provided; no much bigger clone lies one nucleotide off.

Sequencing used peripheral blood. This TCR came from a woman between 50 and 59 years old who had recovered from COVID-19. The rearranged segments are TRBV4-3 and TRBJ2-5; TRBD2 agrees with 9 junctional bases. Here is the DNA: TGCGCCAGCAGCCAAGATTTTGGGCGGGGGGGCCAAGAGACCCAGTACTTC. It codes for CASSQDFGRGGQETQYF.